These T cell receptor beta chains were read from a single sample in a study of blood T cell repertoires in COVID-19. Profiled with immunoSEQ multiplex PCR; TCRdb holds only in-frame clones, not every one. This sample has around 320,000 clones, with roughly 90% found just once. The specimen sequenced was PBMCs or T cells enriched from blood (not recorded which). The receptors originated from a young woman who had been exposed to COVID-19. CDR3s include the opening cysteine and the closing phenylalanine or tryptophan. Each record gives: J gene, V gene, D gene, clone size, CDR3 protein, CDR3 DNA. A D gene is named only where the DNA matches it firmly. Expanded clones get a size class; other rows say once, few or many, or leave the size out.

TRBJ2-3,TRBV4-3,NA,NA,CASSQTWAGDTQYF,TGCGCCAGCAGCCAAACGTGGGCCGGAGATACGCAGTATTTT
TRBJ1-2,TRBV29-1,NA,NA,CSVETFSGNYGYTF,TGCAGCGTTGAGACATTCTCCGGCAACTATGGCTACACCTTC
TRBJ1-1,TRBV11-2,NA,NA,CASSFRRELPNTEAFF,TGTGCCAGCAGCTTCCGACGGGAGCTGCCGAACACTGAAGCTTTCTTT
TRBJ2-5,TRBV24-1,TRBD1,NA,CATSDPTGTGRETQYF,TGTGCCACCAGTGATCCGACCGGGACAGGGAGAGAGACCCAGTACTTC
TRBJ2-1,TRBV4-1,TRBD2,NA,CASSQARTSGGDNEQFF,TGCGCCAGCAGCCAAGCGCGGACTAGCGGGGGGGACAATGAGCAGTTCTTC
TRBJ1-5,TRBV30,NA,NA,CAWSGAYPRGNQPQHF,TGTGCCTGGAGTGGAGCCTACCCTCGAGGCAATCAGCCCCAGCATTTT
TRBJ1-2,TRBV30,NA,NA,CAWFRGIGYTF,TGTGCCTGGTTCAGGGGAATAGGCTACACCTTC
TRBJ2-2,TRBV7-3,TRBD1,NA,CASSPVGQGVTGELFF,TGTGCCAGCAGCCCTGTGGGACAGGGTGTGACCGGGGAGCTGTTTTTT
TRBJ2-7,TRBV12-3/TRBV12-4,NA,once,CASSENRDYEQYF,TGTGCCAGCAGTGAGAACAGAGACTACGAGCAGTACTTC
TRBJ1-2,TRBV18,TRBD1,NA,CASSPPTGAHGYTF,TGTGCCAGCTCACCACCGACAGGGGCCCATGGCTACACCTTC
TRBJ1-1,TRBV13,NA,NA,CASRPQGVNTEAFF,TGTGCCAGCAGACCACAGGGAGTGAACACTGAAGCTTTCTTT
TRBJ1-4,TRBV5-4,NA,NA,CASSLVALGRANEKLFF,TGTGCCAGCAGCTTGGTAGCTCTAGGCCGGGCTAATGAAAAACTGTTTTTT
TRBJ2-3,TRBV5-1,TRBD2,once,CASSWGSSGVTDTQYF,TGCGCCAGCAGCTGGGGGAGTAGCGGGGTCACAGATACGCAGTATTTT
TRBJ2-7,TRBV13,NA,once,CASRYRAEQYF,TGTGCCAGCAGGTACCGAGCCGAGCAGTACTTC
TRBJ1-6,TRBV5-1,NA,NA,CASSLATPWNSPLHF,TGCGCCAGCAGCTTGGCCACACCCTGGAATTCACCCCTCCACTTT
TRBJ1-1,TRBV5-4,TRBD1,NA,CASSPQGSILAFF,TGTGCCAGCAGTCCACAGGGGAGCATATTGGCTTTCTTT
TRBJ1-2,TRBV27,TRBD1,few,CATKLLSGGKGRGYTF,TGTGCCACCAAACTACTCTCAGGGGGGAAGGGACGTGGCTACACCTTC
TRBJ2-7,TRBV7-9,NA,NA,CASSSRQEAYEQYF,TGTGCCAGCAGCTCACGACAGGAGGCTTACGAGCAGTACTTC
TRBJ1-1,TRBV2,TRBD1,once,CASSDPLGQPGTEAFF,TGTGCCAGCAGTGATCCCCTGGGACAGCCCGGGACTGAAGCTTTCTTT
TRBJ1-5,TRBV5-1,TRBD1,NA,CASSQETGLDQPQHF,TGCGCCAGCAGCCAAGAGACAGGGCTGGATCAGCCCCAGCATTTT
TRBJ1-4,TRBV25-1,NA,NA,CASSVQGGEEKLFF,TGTGCCAGCAGTGTACAGGGAGGGGAGGAAAAACTGTTTTTT
TRBJ1-6,TRBV21-1,NA,NA,CASSKSGTGVSPLHF,TGTGCCAGCAGCAAATCCGGGACAGGGGTTTCACCCCTCCACTTT
TRBJ2-3,TRBV10-3,TRBD1,NA,CAIGGQGADTQYF,TGTGCCATCGGGGGACAGGGGGCGGATACGCAGTATTTT
TRBJ1-5,TRBV6-5,TRBD1,NA,CASRPGTGWDQPQHF,TGTGCCAGCAGACCCGGGACAGGGTGGGATCAGCCCCAGCATTTT
TRBJ1-2,TRBV11-2,NA,NA,CASSLSLNYGYTF,TGTGCCAGCAGCTTATCCCTTAACTATGGCTACACCTTC
TRBJ1-2,TRBV19,TRBD1,NA,CASTRDRVHGYTF,TGTGCCAGTACCCGAGACAGGGTCCATGGCTACACCTTC
TRBJ1-5,TRBV15,NA,NA,CATSRDSTGGTGTRSNQPQHF,TGTGCCACCAGCAGAGATTCAACCGGGGGGACCGGGACAAGAAGCAATCAGCCCCAGCATTTT
TRBJ1-1,TRBV9,NA,NA,CASSVEGRAFQNTEAFF,TGTGCCAGCAGCGTAGAAGGGAGGGCGTTTCAGAACACTGAAGCTTTCTTT
TRBJ2-1,TRBV11-2,TRBD1,NA,CASSKTGAGEQFF,TGTGCCAGCAGCAAAACAGGGGCCGGTGAGCAGTTCTTC
TRBJ1-2,TRBV20-1,TRBD1,NA,CSAGTGEGYTF,TGCAGTGCCGGGACAGGGGAAGGCTACACCTTC
TRBJ2-7,TRBV11-2,TRBD2,NA,CASSLAGGNSYEQYF,TGTGCCAGCAGCCTCGCGGGGGGGAACTCCTACGAGCAGTACTTC
TRBJ2-4,TRBV11-2,NA,once,CASSLESRGIQYF,TGTGCCAGCAGCTTAGAATCGCGGGGCATTCAGTACTTC
TRBJ2-1,TRBV5-1,TRBD1,NA,CASTPGQGPYNEQFF,TGCGCCAGCACCCCGGGACAGGGGCCCTACAATGAGCAGTTCTTC
TRBJ2-7,TRBV3-1/TRBV3-2,NA,few,CASSPGNYYEQYF,TGTGCCAGCAGCCCAGGGAATTACTACGAGCAGTACTTC
TRBJ1-2,TRBV3-1/TRBV3-2,NA,NA,CASSQDSSDFYGYTF,TGTGCCAGCAGCCAAGATTCGTCCGACTTCTATGGCTACACCTTC
TRBJ1-1,TRBV2,NA,few,CASSEVVSLITEAFF,TGTGCCAGCAGTGAAGTTGTCTCCCTAATCACTGAAGCTTTCTTT
TRBJ1-1,TRBV5-6,TRBD1,NA,CASSLGGLGAGTEAFF,TGTGCCAGCAGCTTAGGGGGCTTGGGGGCGGGCACTGAAGCTTTCTTT
TRBJ1-5,TRBV5-4,NA,NA,CASSLQGNNQPQHF,TGTGCCAGCAGCTTACAGGGAAACAATCAGCCCCAGCATTTT
TRBJ1-6,TRBV19,NA,NA,CASSWRADSNSYNSPLHF,TGTGCCAGTAGTTGGCGGGCAGATTCGAACTCCTATAATTCACCCCTCCACTTT
TRBJ2-1,TRBV7-7,NA,NA,CASSPRRDSSYNEQFF,TGTGCCAGCAGCCCTAGGCGCGACAGCTCCTACAATGAGCAGTTCTTC
TRBJ2-3,TRBV10-3,NA,NA,CAIRRHSSTDTQYF,TGTGCCATCAGGAGGCATTCTAGCACAGATACGCAGTATTTT
TRBJ1-3,TRBV5-1,NA,NA,CASSLAGLGSGNTIYF,TGCGCCAGCAGCTTGGCCGGGTTGGGTTCGGGAAACACCATATATTTT
TRBJ2-5,TRBV5-6,NA,NA,CASSWAGGQETQYF,TGTGCCAGCAGCTGGGCAGGGGGGCAAGAGACCCAGTACTTC
TRBJ2-5,TRBV4-1,TRBD1,NA,CASSLGTAQETQYF,TGCGCCAGCAGCCTCGGGACAGCCCAAGAGACCCAGTACTTC
TRBJ2-3,TRBV5-6,NA,NA,CASSLALSPSLADTQYF,TGTGCCAGCAGCTTGGCCTTATCACCTAGCCTGGCAGATACGCAGTATTTT
TRBJ2-5,TRBV4-2,TRBD2,NA,CASSQVTGLAGGLRETQYF,TGTGCCAGCAGCCAAGTGACCGGGCTAGCGGGGGGGCTGAGGGAGACCCAGTACTTC
TRBJ2-5,TRBV19,NA,NA,CASSKRSSTYQETQYF,TGTGCCAGTAGTAAAAGGAGTAGCACGTACCAAGAGACCCAGTACTTC
TRBJ2-7,TRBV19,TRBD2,NA,CASSIGGGPYEQYF,TGTGCCAGTAGTATAGGCGGGGGGCCCTACGAGCAGTACTTC
TRBJ1-1,TRBV15,NA,once,CATSRAGQLNTEAFF,TGTGCCACCAGCAGAGCGGGACAACTGAACACTGAAGCTTTCTTT
TRBJ2-2,TRBV3-1/TRBV3-2,TRBD2,NA,CASSQETSGGVFANTGELFF,TGTGCCAGCAGCCAGGAGACTAGCGGGGGCGTTTTCGCGAACACCGGGGAGCTGTTTTTT
TRBJ2-2,TRBV11-3,TRBD1,NA,CASSRGTVNTGELFF,TGTGCCAGCAGCAGGGGGACAGTCAACACCGGGGAGCTGTTTTTT
TRBJ2-5,TRBV3-1/TRBV3-2,NA,NA,CASRHAGQETQYF,TGTGCCAGCAGGCACGCGGGACAAGAGACCCAGTACTTC
TRBJ1-2,TRBV19,TRBD1,NA,CASRGQGTYYGYTF,TGTGCCAGTAGGGGACAGGGGACTTACTATGGCTACACCTTC
TRBJ2-7,TRBV14,NA,NA,CASSQDTREQYF,TGTGCCAGCAGCCAAGATACTCGGGAGCAGTACTTC
TRBJ1-2,TRBV19,NA,NA,CASSIWADGDGYTF,TGTGCCAGTAGTATATGGGCGGACGGGGATGGCTACACCTTC
TRBJ1-2,TRBV7-2,TRBD1,NA,CASSSRGLYGYTF,TGTGCCAGCAGCTCGAGGGGGCTCTATGGCTACACCTTC
TRBJ2-1,TRBV6-1,TRBD1,NA,CASSDRDRGSVGNEQFF,TGTGCCAGCAGTGACCGGGACAGGGGATCGGTAGGCAATGAGCAGTTCTTC
TRBJ2-6,TRBV7-2,NA,NA,CASSISLFGSSGANVLTF,TGTGCCAGCAGCATTAGCCTTTTTGGATCCTCTGGGGCCAACGTCCTGACTTTC